Listed below are T cell receptor beta chains from one sample, sequenced in a study of shared clonotypes between healthy human individuals. Assay used: immunoSEQ multiplex PCR; TCRdb lists only in-frame clones, some missing. The sample contains 550,000 to 850,000 clones, 72% of which appear only once. Source material: memory CD4+ T cells sorted from blood. The receptor set was obtained from a woman between 25 and 40 years old in good health. Both conserved end residues are part of each CDR3. A D gene is named only where the DNA matches it firmly. Clone size is given for some rows only: seen once, a few or many times, or a class if the clone is expanded.

V gene	clone size	D gene	J gene	CDR3 protein	CDR3 DNA
TRBV7-2	NA	TRBD2	TRBJ2-3	CASSFRGGADTQYF	TGTGCCAGCAGCTTCCGGGGGGGAGCAGATACGCAGTATTTT
TRBV19	NA	TRBD1	TRBJ2-6	CASSVPLGGQVSGANVLTF	TGTGCCAGTAGTGTACCGCTAGGGGGACAGGTTTCTGGGGCCAACGTCCTGACTTTC
TRBV6-1	NA	NA	TRBJ2-1	CASSTQGYNEQFF	TGTGCCAGCAGTACGCAGGGTTACAATGAGCAGTTCTTC
TRBV6-1	NA	TRBD2	TRBJ2-7	CASSPSGRFEQYF	TGTGCCAGCAGTCCTAGCGGGAGATTCGAGCAGTACTTC
TRBV6-5	NA	NA	TRBJ1-2	CASKPLPLPNYGYTF	TGTGCCAGCAAACCATTACCGTTACCTAACTATGGCTACACCTTC
TRBV5-1	once	NA	TRBJ2-5	CASSSRDGGETQYF	TGCGCCAGCAGCTCGAGGGACGGAGGAGAGACCCAGTACTTC
TRBV28	NA	NA	TRBJ1-1	CASSSPDKAFF	TGTGCCAGCAGTTCCCCGGACAAAGCTTTCTTT
TRBV7-2	NA	NA	TRBJ2-1	CASSLVQSGNEQFF	TGTGCCAGCAGCTTAGTTCAGTCGGGTAATGAGCAGTTCTTC
TRBV15	NA	NA	TRBJ1-1	CATSRDLGSEAFF	TGTGCCACCAGCAGAGATTTAGGGAGTGAAGCTTTCTTT
TRBV27	NA	NA	TRBJ1-1	CASSLWGGAEAFF	TGTGCCAGCAGTTTATGGGGAGGGGCTGAAGCTTTCTTT
TRBV6-1	NA	TRBD1	TRBJ1-5	CASSEIFQDRAQPQHF	TGTGCCAGCAGTGAAATTTTCCAGGACAGGGCCCAGCCCCAGCATTTT
TRBV19	NA	NA	TRBJ1-3	CASSPGSLGSGNTIYF	TGTGCCAGTAGCCCGGGCTCCTTGGGCTCTGGAAACACCATATATTTT
TRBV9	few	TRBD2	TRBJ2-1	CASSVAGGPSYNEQFF	TGTGCCAGCAGCGTAGCGGGAGGGCCATCCTACAATGAGCAGTTCTTC
TRBV28	NA	NA	TRBJ1-2	CASSLRRNYGYTF	TGTGCCAGCAGCCTAAGGCGGAACTATGGCTACACCTTC
TRBV6-1	once	NA	TRBJ2-7	CASSADSDSYEQYF	TGTGCCAGCAGCGCAGACAGCGACTCCTACGAGCAGTACTTC